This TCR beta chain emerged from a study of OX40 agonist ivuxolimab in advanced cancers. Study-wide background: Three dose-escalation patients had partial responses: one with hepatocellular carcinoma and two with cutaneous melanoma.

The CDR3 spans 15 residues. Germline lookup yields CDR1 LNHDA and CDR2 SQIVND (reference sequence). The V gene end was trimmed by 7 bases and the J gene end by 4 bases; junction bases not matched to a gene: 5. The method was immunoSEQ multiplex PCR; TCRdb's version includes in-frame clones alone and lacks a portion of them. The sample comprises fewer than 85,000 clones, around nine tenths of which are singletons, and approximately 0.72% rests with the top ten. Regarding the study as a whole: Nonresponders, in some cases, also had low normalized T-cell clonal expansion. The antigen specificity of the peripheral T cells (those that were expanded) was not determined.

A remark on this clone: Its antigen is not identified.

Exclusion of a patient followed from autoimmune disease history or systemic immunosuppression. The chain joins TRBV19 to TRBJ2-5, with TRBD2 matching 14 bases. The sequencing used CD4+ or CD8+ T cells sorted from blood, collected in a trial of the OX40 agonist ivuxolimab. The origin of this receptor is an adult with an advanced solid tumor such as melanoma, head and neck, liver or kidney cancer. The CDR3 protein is CASMTSGRARETQYF. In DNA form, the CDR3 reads TGTGCCAGTATGACTAGCGGGAGGGCCCGAGAGACCCAGTACTTC. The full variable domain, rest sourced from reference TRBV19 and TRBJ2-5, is DGGITQSPKYLFRKEGQNVTLSCEQNLNHDAMYWYRQDPGQGLRLIYYSQIVNDFQKGDIAEGYSVSREKKESFPLTVTSAQKNPTAFYLCASMTSGRARETQYFGPGTRLLVL.